A selection of T cell receptor beta chains follows, all from one sample in a study of T cell responses to AZD1222 COVID-19 vaccine. The repertoire was sequenced with immunoSEQ multiplex PCR; TCRdb's copy has only in-frame clones and lacks some. In all, the sample yields 150,000 or so clones. The source material was peripheral blood. The receptors come from an adult in good health. Each CDR3 is given with its conserved first and last residue. A D gene is named only where the DNA matches it firmly.

J gene: TRBJ1-4
D gene: -
V gene: TRBV4-2
CDR3 protein: CASSRVETGRANEKLFF
CDR3 DNA: TGTGCCAGCAGCCGAGTAGAGACGGGACGAGCTAATGAAAAACTGTTTTTT

J gene: TRBJ2-5
D gene: -
V gene: TRBV11-3
CDR3 protein: CASSQGIVETQYF
CDR3 DNA: TGTGCCAGCAGCCAGGGTATTGTAGAGACCCAGTACTTC

J gene: TRBJ2-3
D gene: TRBD2
V gene: TRBV24-1
CDR3 protein: CATSDTGTREPDTQYF
CDR3 DNA: TGTGCCACCAGTGATACTGGGACTAGGGAACCAGATACGCAGTATTTT

J gene: TRBJ1-3
D gene: -
V gene: TRBV28
CDR3 protein: CASSSLYPLGAQGTGNTIYF
CDR3 DNA: TGTGCCAGCAGTTCCTTATATCCCCTAGGGGCGCAAGGGACCGGAAACACCATATATTTT

J gene: TRBJ2-2
D gene: TRBD2
V gene: TRBV7-8
CDR3 protein: CASSLVRGGLTGELFF
CDR3 DNA: TGTGCCAGCAGCTTAGTGCGGGGGGGCCTTACCGGGGAGCTGTTTTTT

J gene: TRBJ2-1
D gene: -
V gene: TRBV30
CDR3 protein: CAWSSAPNRAAEQFF
CDR3 DNA: TGTGCCTGGTCGTCGGCTCCGAACAGGGCGGCTGAGCAGTTCTTC

J gene: TRBJ1-1
D gene: -
V gene: TRBV7-2
CDR3 protein: CASSLRQGTLEAFF
CDR3 DNA: TGTGCCAGCAGCTTAAGGCAGGGGACACTAGAAGCTTTCTTT

J gene: TRBJ1-1
D gene: -
V gene: TRBV6-5
CDR3 protein: CASRGRTEAFF
CDR3 DNA: TGTGCCAGTCGGGGCAGGACTGAAGCTTTCTTT

J gene: TRBJ1-5
D gene: -
V gene: TRBV4-1
CDR3 protein: CASSPGGGGNQPQHF
CDR3 DNA: TGCGCCAGCAGCCCCGGAGGAGGGGGCAATCAGCCCCAGCATTTT

J gene: TRBJ1-2
D gene: -
V gene: TRBV2
CDR3 protein: CASSEAGQGLYGYTF
CDR3 DNA: TGTGCCAGCAGTGAAGCTGGCCAGGGGTTATATGGCTACACCTTC

J gene: TRBJ1-1
D gene: -
V gene: TRBV30
CDR3 protein: CAWNKDNPEAFF
CDR3 DNA: TGTGCCTGGAATAAGGACAACCCTGAAGCTTTCTTT

J gene: TRBJ1-1
D gene: -
V gene: TRBV6-5
CDR3 protein: CASSYGRQNTEAFF
CDR3 DNA: TGTGCCAGCAGTTACGGACGGCAGAACACTGAAGCTTTCTTT

J gene: TRBJ1-2
D gene: TRBD1
V gene: TRBV29-1
CDR3 protein: CSVDIGTGGGYTF
CDR3 DNA: TGCAGCGTTGATATCGGGACAGGGGGCGGCTACACCTTC

J gene: TRBJ2-1
D gene: TRBD1
V gene: TRBV6-5
CDR3 protein: CASSSRDRGPKQFF
CDR3 DNA: TGTGCCAGCAGTTCCAGGGACAGGGGTCCTAAGCAGTTCTTC

J gene: TRBJ1-1
D gene: -
V gene: TRBV25-1
CDR3 protein: CASSEWDTEAFF
CDR3 DNA: TGTGCCAGCAGTGAATGGGACACTGAAGCTTTCTTT

J gene: TRBJ1-5
D gene: -
V gene: TRBV19
CDR3 protein: CASSMGGQSLPVNQPQHF
CDR3 DNA: TGTGCCAGTAGTATGGGAGGGCAGAGCCTACCAGTCAATCAGCCCCAGCATTTT

J gene: TRBJ1-4
D gene: TRBD1
V gene: TRBV4-1
CDR3 protein: CASSAPGQRNEKLFF
CDR3 DNA: TGCGCCAGCAGCGCCCCGGGACAGCGAAATGAAAAGCTGTTTTTT

J gene: TRBJ1-1
D gene: -
V gene: TRBV30
CDR3 protein: CAWSRGLGGLNTEAFF
CDR3 DNA: TGTGCCTGGAGTCGGGGGCTTGGGGGGCTGAACACTGAAGCTTTCTTT

J gene: TRBJ1-2
D gene: TRBD1
V gene: TRBV6-1
CDR3 protein: CASSEALQGAGYGYTF
CDR3 DNA: TGTGCCAGCAGTGAAGCGTTACAGGGGGCGGGCTATGGCTACACCTTC

J gene: TRBJ1-1
D gene: -
V gene: TRBV6-5
CDR3 protein: CASRMNTEAFF
CDR3 DNA: TGTGCCAGCAGGATGAACACTGAAGCTTTCTTT

J gene: TRBJ2-3
D gene: TRBD1
V gene: TRBV6-5
CDR3 protein: CASEDRVRDTQYF
CDR3 DNA: TGTGCCAGTGAGGACAGGGTCAGGGATACGCAGTATTTT

J gene: TRBJ1-2
D gene: -
V gene: TRBV5-6
CDR3 protein: CASSLLPIRVDYGYTF
CDR3 DNA: TGTGCCAGCAGCTTGCTTCCAATCAGGGTTGACTATGGCTACACCTTC

J gene: TRBJ2-7
D gene: -
V gene: TRBV7-7
CDR3 protein: CASSLHPSGRSYEQYF
CDR3 DNA: TGTGCCAGCAGCTTACACCCCTCGGGACGCAGCTACGAGCAGTACTTC

J gene: TRBJ1-5
D gene: -
V gene: TRBV15
CDR3 protein: CATRGGNQPQHF
CDR3 DNA: TGTGCCACCAGAGGCGGCAATCAGCCCCAGCATTTT

J gene: TRBJ2-1
D gene: -
V gene: TRBV5-6
CDR3 protein: CASSLAVLGAHNEQFF
CDR3 DNA: TGTGCCAGCAGCTTGGCGGTATTGGGGGCCCACAATGAGCAGTTCTTC

J gene: TRBJ1-5
D gene: TRBD1
V gene: TRBV24-1
CDR3 protein: CATSDAGTGVFQPQHF
CDR3 DNA: TGTGCCACCAGTGATGCAGGGACAGGGGTTTTTCAGCCCCAGCATTTT

J gene: TRBJ1-5
D gene: TRBD1
V gene: TRBV2
CDR3 protein: CASKGTGGLAPQHF
CDR3 DNA: TGTGCCAGCAAGGGGACAGGGGGCCTTGCGCCCCAGCATTTT

J gene: TRBJ1-5
D gene: TRBD1
V gene: TRBV7-3
CDR3 protein: CASSPKRGTGSNQPQHF
CDR3 DNA: TGTGCCAGCAGCCCGAAGCGAGGGACAGGGAGCAATCAGCCCCAGCATTTT

J gene: TRBJ1-2
D gene: TRBD1
V gene: TRBV18
CDR3 protein: CASSPVTGVHGYTF
CDR3 DNA: TGTGCCAGCTCACCAGTGACAGGGGTGCATGGCTACACCTTC

J gene: TRBJ2-2
D gene: -
V gene: TRBV7-3
CDR3 protein: CASSVGLTNTGELFF
CDR3 DNA: TGTGCCAGCAGCGTCGGACTTACGAACACCGGGGAGCTGTTTTTT

J gene: TRBJ1-2
D gene: -
V gene: TRBV6-2/TRBV6-3
CDR3 protein: CASSYPRNGYTF
CDR3 DNA: TGTGCCAGCAGTTATCCGAGAAATGGCTACACCTTC